Following are 27 T cell receptor beta chains from one sample sequenced in a study of T cell responses to AZD1222 COVID-19 vaccine. This table comes from immunoSEQ multiplex PCR, and its TCRdb copy is limited to in-frame clones, with some not included. The sample carries 85,000 to 130,000 clones, around nine tenths recorded once. Sample: peripheral blood, taken 28 days after the second dose of the MenACWY control vaccine. These receptors all stem from an adult who received the MenACWY meningococcal vaccine as a control.

V is TRBV11-3 and J is TRBJ1-6; D remains ambiguous. The CDR3 covers 13 residues. The germline V and J ends were trimmed by 0 bases and 9 bases, with 6 bases remaining between them. In germline, CDR1 is SGHNT, CDR2 YENEEA. The CDR3 DNA is TGTGCCAGCAGCTTAGACAGTTTTTCACCCCTCCACTTT. Its translation is CASSLDSFSPLHF.

The chain employs TRBV24-1 and TRBJ2-7; 11 positions agree with TRBD2. With V trimmed by 2 bases and J by 3 bases, 8 bases remained unmatched. There are 17 residues in the CDR3. The V gene's germline CDR1 is KGHDR and CDR2 SFDVKD. The CDR3 loop is CATSDSATSGGLYEQYF. As DNA, the CDR3 is TGTGCCACCAGTGATTCGGCTACTAGCGGGGGACTCTACGAGCAGTACTTC.

This sequence joins TRBV18 and TRBJ2-4; D is possibly TRBD2 (6 bases). The CDR3 covers 21 residues. V gave up 3 bases and J gave up 6 bases, with 33 bases separating them. From germline, CDR1 is KGHSH and CDR2 LQKENI. The DNA for the CDR3 is TGTGCCAGCTCACCTGGTTTGAGGGCTCAGGAGAAATCGGGGGTTACAAACATTCAGTACTTC. Residues: CASSPGLRAQEKSGVTNIQYF.

J is TRBJ2-7 and V is TRBV4-2; D ambiguous. This CDR3 spans 14 amino acids. Trimming removed 0 bases at V and 7 bases at J, with 13 bases between. The germline gives CDR1 LGHNA, CDR2 YNFKEQ. CDR3 in DNA: TGTGCCAGCAGCCAAGAAGTTTTCGGAAGGGAGCAGTACTTC. This sequence encodes CASSQEVFGREQYF.

J is TRBJ2-5 and V is TRBV5-1; possibly TRBD1 for D (6 bases). The V end was cut by 7 bases, the J end by 4 bases, with 23 bases between. This CDR3 has 16 amino acids. The V gene's germline CDR1 is SGHRS and CDR2 YFSETQ. The CDR3 region is CASSTGHSTPAETQYF. DNA of the CDR3: TGCGCCAGCTCAACGGGACACTCTACCCCCGCAGAGACCCAGTACTTC.

This sequence joins TRBV18 and TRBJ1-1; D gene ambiguous. Germline CDR1 is KGHSH and CDR2 is LQKENI. The CDR3 spans 14 residues. Deletions cut 0 bases from V and 1 base from J, with 6 bases between. The CDR3 loop reads CASSPPETNTEAFF. As DNA, the CDR3 is TGTGCCAGCTCACCACCGGAGACGAACACTGAAGCTTTCTTT.

The rearrangement joins TRBV5-5 to TRBJ2-1; D is perhaps TRBD2 (5 bases). Trimming left V 4 bases short and J 4 bases short, with 18 bases between. The CDR3 runs 16 residues. Germline V gene sequence: CDR1 SGHKS, CDR2 YYEKEE (reference sequence). CDR3: CASSRRGQEPYNEQFF. The CDR3 DNA follows: TGTGCCAGCAGCCGCCGCGGGCAGGAACCTTACAATGAGCAGTTCTTC.

This chain uses TRBV28 with TRBJ1-5; D ambiguous. Germline values: CDR1 MDHEN, CDR2 SYDVKM. V was pared by 1 base and J by 10 bases, with 11 bases between. The CDR3 covers 13 residues. The chain's CDR3 is CASSLSGRTPQHF. CDR3 coding DNA: TGTGCCAGCAGTTTATCCGGGCGGACCCCCCAGCATTTT.

In DNA, the CDR3 is TGTGCCAGCTCATCCGGGGGCGAAAGTGAAGCTTTCTTT. This gives the protein CASSSGGESEAFF. The rearrangement joins TRBV18 to TRBJ1-1, with TRBD1 as a possible D gene (6 bases). Germline V lookup: CDR1 KGHSH, CDR2 LQKENI. Trimming took off 5 bases at V and 7 bases at J, with 14 bases between the two ends. The CDR3 contains 13 residues. The complete variable domain, with remaining parts taken from reference TRBV18 and TRBJ1-1, reads NAGVMQNPRHLVRRRGQEARLRCSPMKGHSHVYWYRQLPEEGLKFMVYLQKENIIDESGMPKERFSAEFPKEGPSILRIQQVVRGDSAAYFCASSSGGESEAFFGQGTRLTVV.

This chain connects TRBV19 to TRBJ2-7, with no clear D. This CDR3 region has 16 residues. Deletions cut 4 bases from V and 2 bases from J, with 18 bases between. The germline V gene has CDR1 LNHDA and CDR2 SQIVND (reference sequence). The CDR3 sequence is CASSKMDGPRPYEQYF. The CDR3 DNA reads as TGTGCCAGTAGTAAGATGGACGGCCCCCGTCCCTACGAGCAGTACTTC.

The chain employs TRBV18 and TRBJ1-4, with 9 nucleotides matching TRBD1. CDR1 is KGHSH and CDR2 is LQKENI in the germline V gene. The CDR3 extends over 16 amino acids. The V segment lost 1 base and the J segment 7 bases; nucleotides outside the gene matches: 7. The CDR3 loop reads CASSPRTGQGLEKLFF. Written as DNA, the CDR3 is TGTGCCAGCTCACCACGAACGGGACAGGGACTTGAAAAACTGTTTTTT.

This clone was seen a few times. The chain has TRBV7-8 and TRBJ1-2, with D perhaps TRBD1 (5 bases). CDR3 size: 14 residues. Germline CDR1 is SGHVS and CDR2 is FQNEAQ. The germline V and J ends were trimmed by 1 base and 0 bases, with 6 bases remaining between them. CDR3 residues: CASSLGQTNYGYTF. Written as DNA, the CDR3 is TGTGCCAGCAGCTTAGGACAGACTAACTATGGCTACACCTTC.

This chain connects TRBV6-2 or TRBV6-3 to TRBJ2-1; 9 nucleotides agree with TRBD2. The germline V gene has CDR1 MNHEY and CDR2 SVGEGT. V lost 5 bases to trimming and J lost 0 bases; unmatched junction nucleotides: 2. The CDR3 is 15 residues long. The CDR3 sequence: CASSVAGASYNEQFF. CDR3 DNA: TGTGCCAGCAGTGTAGCGGGGGCCTCCTACAATGAGCAGTTCTTC.

The chain joins TRBV18 to TRBJ1-2; maybe TRBD1 (5 bases). Per the germline V gene, CDR1 is KGHSH and CDR2 is LQKENI. Trimming shortened V by 2 bases and J by 3 bases, and 7 bases separated the two germline ends. CDR3 length: 13 residues. The CDR3 DNA sequence: TGTGCCAGCTCACCAACGGGGGACTATGGCTACACCTTC. Translated, it gives CASSPTGDYGYTF. The variable domain in full, with the rest retrieved from reference TRBV18 and TRBJ1-2, is NAGVMQNPRHLVRRRGQEARLRCSPMKGHSHVYWYRQLPEEGLKFMVYLQKENIIDESGMPKERFSAEFPKEGPSILRIQQVVRGDSAAYFCASSPTGDYGYTFGSGTRLTVV.

The CDR3, as DNA: TGTGCCAGCAGCCCACAGGGGGTAGGGACTAATGAAAAACTGTTTTTT. It codes for CASSPQGVGTNEKLFF. This chain joins TRBV7-2 and TRBJ1-4, with TRBD1 matching 8 bases. Trimming took 5 bases from V and 2 from J; bases not matched to a gene: 7. The CDR3 covers 16 residues. Looked up from germline, CDR1 is SGHTA and CDR2 is FQGNSA.

The chain is built from TRBV18 and TRBJ1-1; unclear D gene. Germline CDR1 reads KGHSH; CDR2 reads LQKENI. The CDR3 spans 14 residues. V lost 6 bases, J lost 0 bases, and 11 bases lay in between. The CDR3 is CASSPGSLNTEAFF. The CDR3 DNA sequence: TGTGCCAGCTCCCCCGGCAGTTTGAACACTGAAGCTTTCTTT.

This chain connects TRBV28 to TRBJ2-7; 7 bases fit TRBD1. CDR3 length equals 14 residues. The ends lost 6 bases at V and 6 bases at J; junction bases unmatched: 11. Germline loops: CDR1 MDHEN, CDR2 SYDVKM. CDR3: CASSPPPQGREQYF. The CDR3 nucleotides read TGTGCCAGCAGCCCACCCCCACAGGGGCGCGAGCAGTACTTC.

The chain carries TRBV4-3 and TRBJ2-5; 10 bases fit TRBD2. CDR1 LGHNA and CDR2 YSLEER come from the germline V gene. J lost 3 bases, V lost 4 bases, and 5 bases had no gene match. This CDR3 spans 15 amino acids. The CDR3 DNA reads TGCGCCAGCAGCCTCCAGCGGGGGGGCGAAGAGACCCAGTACTTC. Residues: CASSLQRGGEETQYF.

This rearrangement joins TRBV6-6 to TRBJ2-7, with 10 bases aligning to TRBD1. There are 14 residues in the CDR3. The V and J ends lost 2 bases and 3 bases, in that order; junction bases with no gene match: 1. CDR1 and CDR2 from the germline V gene are MNHNY and SVGAGI (reference sequence). CDR3 loop: CASSYRDRGYEQYF. As DNA, the CDR3 is TGTGCCAGCAGTTACCGGGACAGGGGCTACGAGCAGTACTTC.

This chain uses TRBV18 with TRBJ2-5; TRBD1 aligns across 8 bases. With 3 bases clipped from V and 5 bases from J, the junction kept 5 bases outside the gene matches. The germline V gene encodes CDR1 KGHSH and CDR2 LQKENI. The CDR3 is made up of 14 amino acids. The CDR3 reads CASSPDRASETQYF. CDR3 nucleotide sequence: TGTGCCAGCTCACCGGACAGGGCCTCGGAGACCCAGTACTTC.

The chain uses TRBV11-2 and TRBJ2-3, with TRBD1 identical over 9 bases. After removal of 5 bases from V and 12 bases from J, the junction contained 15 bases not matched to a gene. The germline CDR1 and CDR2 sequences are SGHAT and FQNNGV. The CDR3 spans 15 residues. For the CDR3, the DNA is TGTGCCAGCAGCGGAGGTACCGGGACAGGGTTTATTCAGTATTTT. The encoded protein is CASSGGTGTGFIQYF. Full variable domain (missing parts from reference TRBV11-2 and TRBJ2-3): EAGVAQSPRYKIIEKRQSVAFWCNPISGHATLYWYQQILGQGPKLLIQFQNNGVVDDSQLPKDRFSAERLKGVDSTLKIQPAKLEDSAVYLCASSGGTGTGFIQYFGPGTRLTVL.

This clone occurred once. The genes are TRBV28 and TRBJ1-5; a weak D match, TRBD1 (5 bases). CDR1 MDHEN and CDR2 SYDVKM come from the germline V gene. This CDR3 is 15 amino acids long. V was shortened by 6 bases and J by 0 bases, with 12 bases between the two germline ends. The CDR3 region is CASSLGGVSNQPQHF. Written as DNA, the CDR3 is TGTGCCAGCAGCCTGGGGGGAGTTAGCAATCAGCCCCAGCATTTT.

The chain employs TRBV5-4 and TRBJ1-1, with D perhaps matching TRBD1 (5 bases). Germline lookup yields CDR1 SGHNT and CDR2 YYREEE (reference sequence). V lost 0 bases, J lost 5 bases, and 11 bases lay in between. The CDR3 spans 14 residues. The CDR3 DNA follows: TGTGCCAGCAGCTTGGGGGGGTATGTTACTGAAGCTTTCTTT. This codes for CASSLGGYVTEAFF.

This clone was recorded only once. CDR3 sequence: CASSPEAGGNTIYF. The CDR3 nucleotides are TGTGCCAGCTCCCCCGAGGCCGGGGGAAACACCATATATTTT. J is TRBJ1-3 and V is TRBV18; D is undetermined. CDR3 length: 14 amino acids. Trimming pared 6 bases from V and 4 bases from J, leaving 13 bases between. Germline V gene sequence: CDR1 KGHSH, CDR2 LQKENI.

The chain couples TRBV28 to TRBJ2-1; 12 bases align to TRBD1. V dropped 5 bases and J dropped 15; count of bases not matched to a gene: 17. The CDR3 runs to 16 residues. The germline V gene has CDR1 MDHEN and CDR2 SYDVKM. CDR3 in DNA: TGTGCCAGCAGTAGGGACAGGGGGCTATTGCGGGCGTACGGGTTCTTC. Encoded protein: CASSRDRGLLRAYGFF.

This clone has a single count. The V gene is TRBV19, the J gene TRBJ1-1; unclear D gene. Trimming removed 4 bases from V and 0 bases from J, with 6 bases in between. The CDR3 length is 13 residues. Germline CDR1 LNHDA, CDR2 SQIVND (reference sequence). CDR3 coding DNA: TGTGCCAGTAGTACTCTCATGAACACTGAAGCTTTCTTT. This gives the protein CASSTLMNTEAFF.

The rearrangement links TRBV27 to TRBJ1-1; possible D gene TRBD1, 6 bases. Trimming shortened V by 5 bases and J by 4 bases, and 29 bases separated the two germline ends. Germline lookup yields CDR1 MNHEY and CDR2 SMNVEV (reference sequence). This CDR3 is built from 19 residues. The CDR3 DNA reads TGTGCCAGCAGTCCAACTATGCGAGTGCGGGCAGGGGTAGGCACTGAAGCTTTCTTT. It specifies CASSPTMRVRAGVGTEAFF.